This TCR beta chain stems from a study of vaccination effects on CD4 cells after COVID-19. Study information: Samples from a couple of convalescent patients were given 16 days and one week before vaccination.

TCRdb's table, derived via immunoSEQ multiplex PCR, lists solely in-frame clones and lacks some. The sample shows about 51,000 clones, around four fifths of them seen only once. The culture ran for roughly 10 days before CD4+ T cells were isolated. This person caught SARS-CoV-2 sometime from March to December 2020, and PCR testing confirmed the infection. Overall study findings and caveats: Early timepoints after infection were absent, and convalescent patients were few in the study.

As concerns this clone: The antigen is not known.

The sample consisted of CD4+ T cells from PBMCs cultured without peptide, taken before COVID-19 vaccination. This sequence originates from a human donor who had a prior SARS-CoV-2 infection.

The CDR3 sequence: CASSLGLAVYEQYF. DNA for the CDR3: TGTGCCAGCAGTCTGGGACTAGCGGTCTACGAGCAGTACTTC. This chain links TRBV5-6 with TRBJ2-7, with 11 bases fitting TRBD2. Losses at the gene ends were 5 bases for V and 3 bases for J; bases not matched to a gene: 4. CDR3 length: 14 residues. Looked up from germline, CDR1 is SGHDT and CDR2 is YYEEEE.